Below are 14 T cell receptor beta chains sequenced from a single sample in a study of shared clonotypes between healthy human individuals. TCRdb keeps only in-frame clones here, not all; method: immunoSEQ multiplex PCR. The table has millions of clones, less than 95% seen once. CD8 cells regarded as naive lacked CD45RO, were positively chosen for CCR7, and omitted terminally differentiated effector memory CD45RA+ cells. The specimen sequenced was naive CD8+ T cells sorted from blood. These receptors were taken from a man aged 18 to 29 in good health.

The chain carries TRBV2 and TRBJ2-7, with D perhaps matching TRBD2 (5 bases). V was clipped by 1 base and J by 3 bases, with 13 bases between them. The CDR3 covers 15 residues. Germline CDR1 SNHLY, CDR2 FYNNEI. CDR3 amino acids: CASSEGADVLYEQYF. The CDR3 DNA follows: TGTGCCAGCAGTGAAGGAGCGGACGTACTCTACGAGCAGTACTTC.

The CDR3 is CASSLGLAGDSNTGELFF. The CDR3 nucleotides read TGTGCCAGCAGCTTAGGGCTAGCGGGGGATTCGAACACCGGGGAGCTGTTTTTT. V gene TRBV7-8 combines with J gene TRBJ2-2; 10 bases match TRBD2. J lost 0 bases, V lost 1 base, and 5 bases had no gene match. CDR3 length: 18 amino acids. The germline V gene encodes CDR1 SGHVS and CDR2 FQNEAQ. Together with reference TRBV7-8 and TRBJ2-2, the CDR3 gives the full variable domain: GAGVSQSPRYKVAKRGQDVALRCDPISGHVSLFWYQQALGQGPEFLTYFQNEAQLDKSGLPSDRFFAERPEGSVSTLKIQRTQQEDSAVYLCASSLGLAGDSNTGELFFGEGSRLTVL.

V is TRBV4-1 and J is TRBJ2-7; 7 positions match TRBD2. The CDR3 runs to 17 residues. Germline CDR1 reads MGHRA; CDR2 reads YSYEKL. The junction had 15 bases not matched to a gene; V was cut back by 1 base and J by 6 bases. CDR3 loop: CASSQAESGAWLSEQYF. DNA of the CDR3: TGCGCCAGCAGCCAAGCTGAAAGCGGGGCCTGGTTAAGCGAGCAGTACTTC.

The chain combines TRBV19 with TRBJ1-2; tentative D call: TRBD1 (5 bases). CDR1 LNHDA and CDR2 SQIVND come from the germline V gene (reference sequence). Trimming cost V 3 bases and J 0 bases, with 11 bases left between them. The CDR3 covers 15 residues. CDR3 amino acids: CASSMRQLTNYGYTF. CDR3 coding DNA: TGTGCCAGTAGTATGCGACAGCTCACTAACTATGGCTACACCTTC.

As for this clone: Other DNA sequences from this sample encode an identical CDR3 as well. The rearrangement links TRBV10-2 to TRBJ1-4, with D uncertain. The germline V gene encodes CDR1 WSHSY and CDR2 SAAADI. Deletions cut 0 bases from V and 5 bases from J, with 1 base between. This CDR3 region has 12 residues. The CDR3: CASSESNEKLFF. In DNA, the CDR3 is TGCGCCAGCAGTGAGTCGAATGAAAAACTGTTTTTT.

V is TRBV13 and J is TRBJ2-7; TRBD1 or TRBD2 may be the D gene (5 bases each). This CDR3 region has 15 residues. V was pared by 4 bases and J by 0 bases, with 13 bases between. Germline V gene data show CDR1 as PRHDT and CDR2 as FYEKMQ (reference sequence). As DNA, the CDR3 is TGTGCCAGCAGCTGGGGGATAGCCCCCTCCTACGAGCAGTACTTC. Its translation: CASSWGIAPSYEQYF.

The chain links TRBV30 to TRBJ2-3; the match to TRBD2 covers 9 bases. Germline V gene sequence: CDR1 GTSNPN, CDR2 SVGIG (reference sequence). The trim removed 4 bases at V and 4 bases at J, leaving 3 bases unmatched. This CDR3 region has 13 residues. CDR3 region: CAWTSGASDTQYF. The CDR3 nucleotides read TGTGCCTGGACTAGCGGGGCTTCAGATACGCAGTATTTT. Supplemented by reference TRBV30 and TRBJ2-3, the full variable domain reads SQTIHQWPATLVQPVGSPLSLECTVEGTSNPNLYWYRQAAGRGLQLLFYSVGIGQISSEVPQNLSASRPQDRQFILSSKKLLLSDSGFYLCAWTSGASDTQYFGPGTRLTVL.

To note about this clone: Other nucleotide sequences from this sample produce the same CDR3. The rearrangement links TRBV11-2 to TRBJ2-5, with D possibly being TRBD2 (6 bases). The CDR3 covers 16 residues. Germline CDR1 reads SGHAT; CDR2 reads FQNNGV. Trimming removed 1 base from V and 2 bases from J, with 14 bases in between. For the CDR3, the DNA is TGTGCCAGCAGCTTAGGTAGCGGACTGTTGCAAGAGACCCAGTACTTC. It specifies CASSLGSGLLQETQYF.

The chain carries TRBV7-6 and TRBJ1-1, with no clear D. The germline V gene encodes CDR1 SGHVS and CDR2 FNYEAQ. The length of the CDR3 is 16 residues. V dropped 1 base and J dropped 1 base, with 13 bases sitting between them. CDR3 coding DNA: TGTGCCAGCAGCTTAGTTAGGATTGGTGAGAACACTGAAGCTTTCTTT. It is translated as CASSLVRIGENTEAFF.

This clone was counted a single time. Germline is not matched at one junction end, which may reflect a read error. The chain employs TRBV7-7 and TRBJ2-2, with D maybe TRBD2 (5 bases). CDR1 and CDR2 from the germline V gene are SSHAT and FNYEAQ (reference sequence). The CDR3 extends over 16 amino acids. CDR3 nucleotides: TGTGCTAGCAGCTTATCCCCAGAGGGTCGTACCGGGGAGCTGTTTTTT. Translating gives CASSLSPEGRTGELFF.

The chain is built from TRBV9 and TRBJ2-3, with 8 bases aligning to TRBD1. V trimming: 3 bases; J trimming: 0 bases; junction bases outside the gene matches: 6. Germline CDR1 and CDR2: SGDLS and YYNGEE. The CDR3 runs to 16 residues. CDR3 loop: CASSGTGIPSTDTQYF. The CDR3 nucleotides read TGTGCCAGCAGCGGGACAGGGATTCCTAGCACAGATACGCAGTATTTT.

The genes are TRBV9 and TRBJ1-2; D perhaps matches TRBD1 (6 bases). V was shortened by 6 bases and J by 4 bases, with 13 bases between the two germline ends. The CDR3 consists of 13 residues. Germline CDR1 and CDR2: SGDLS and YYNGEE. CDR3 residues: CASTLVGGYGYTF. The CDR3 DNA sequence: TGTGCCAGCACCCTGGTAGGGGGCTATGGCTACACCTTC.

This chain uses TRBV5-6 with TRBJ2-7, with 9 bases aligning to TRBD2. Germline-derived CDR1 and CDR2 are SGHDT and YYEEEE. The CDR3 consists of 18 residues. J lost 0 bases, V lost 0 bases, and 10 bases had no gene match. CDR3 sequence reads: CASSLGTSATAISYEQYF. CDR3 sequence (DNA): TGTGCCAGCAGCTTGGGGACTAGCGCCACTGCAATCTCCTACGAGCAGTACTTC.

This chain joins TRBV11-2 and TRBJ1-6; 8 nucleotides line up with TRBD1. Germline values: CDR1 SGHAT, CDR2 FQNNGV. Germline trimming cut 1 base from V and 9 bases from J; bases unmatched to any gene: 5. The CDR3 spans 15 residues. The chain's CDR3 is CASSLVQGVFSPLHF. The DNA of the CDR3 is TGTGCCAGCAGCTTAGTACAGGGGGTGTTTTCACCCCTCCACTTT.